The 28 T cell receptor beta chains given below trace back to one sample, sequenced in a study of T cells in Graves' hyperthyroidism and ophthalmopathy. RNA transcripts gave rise to amplified TCR beta CDR3 regions. Researchers ran a first-round RT-PCR on the TCR CDR3 using the HTBI primer set. TCRdb ran MiXCR on the multiplex PCR reads and lists one entry per CDR3 protein. The profile covers fewer than 650,000 distinct CDR3 sequences, with approximately 48% appearing a single time and about two fifths taken by the ten largest. The sample was peripheral blood or thyroid tissue (not recorded which). All receptors derive from an adult woman with Graves' disease, either hyperthyroidism or ophthalmopathy (not recorded which).

The CDR3 here is CATSTRLRGSLGYTF. CDR3 in DNA: TGTGCCACCAGCACAAGATTACGGGGGAGTTTGGGCTACACCTTC. V is TRBV15 and J is TRBJ1-2; perhaps TRBD1 as D (5 bases). In germline, CDR1 is LNHNV, CDR2 YYDKDF (reference sequence). V shed 4 bases and J shed 8 bases, with 20 bases lying between them. The CDR3 covers 15 residues.

This clonotype was counted many times. CDR3 loop: CASSMGGGTLNTEAFF. The CDR3 coding sequence is TGTGCCAGCAGCATGGGTGGGGGGACACTGAACACTGAAGCTTTCTTT. The V and J genes are TRBV12-3 or TRBV12-4 and TRBJ1-1; tentative D call: TRBD1 (6 bases). The length of the CDR3 is 16 residues. Trimming pared 6 bases from V and 0 bases from J, leaving 17 bases between.

The sample holds many counts of this clonotype. The CDR3 DNA reads as TGTGCCAGCAGACGGACAGGACCAAGCAATCAGCCCCAGCATTTT. Protein: CASRRTGPSNQPQHF. V gene TRBV12-3 or TRBV12-4 combines with J gene TRBJ1-5; TRBD1 matches at 7 bases. This CDR3 has 15 amino acids. V lost 6 bases and J lost 1; bases outside the gene matches: 6.

For this clonotype: A much larger clone lies one base from this, so it may be a read error. In DNA form, the CDR3 reads TGCAGTGCCGCGGGACTAGCGGGCCTCCAAGAGGCCCAGTACTTC. The encoded protein is CSAAGLAGLQEAQYF. The V gene is TRBV20-1, the J gene TRBJ2-5, with 12 bases fitting TRBD2. Germline assignment: CDR1 DFQATT and CDR2 SNEGSKA (reference sequence). This CDR3 has 15 residues.

This clonotype was seen a few times. In nucleotides, the CDR3 is TGCGCCAGCAGCTTGTCAGAGACTGAAGCTTTCTTT. Protein sequence: CASSLSETEAFF. This chain links TRBV5-1 with TRBJ1-1, with D uncertain. Germline values: CDR1 SGHRS, CDR2 YFSETQ. Trimming removed 1 base from V and 5 bases from J, with 6 bases in between. The CDR3 runs to 12 residues.

A word on this clonotype: The junction departs from the called germline gene at one end, perhaps through a read error. The chain combines TRBV10-2 with TRBJ1-4; tentative D call: TRBD1 (5 bases). Germline V gene lookup returns CDR1 WSHSY and CDR2 SAAADI. This CDR3 is built from 14 residues. CDR3 nucleotide sequence: TGTGCCAGCAATCCGGGACTTTTTAATGAAAAACTGTTTTTT. Translated, it gives CASNPGLFNEKLFF.

The J gene is TRBJ1-2, the V gene TRBV5-1; D may be TRBD1 (5 bases). CDR3 length equals 17 residues. The V gene lost 4 bases and the J gene lost 3 bases, with 22 bases spanning the gap. The V gene's germline CDR1 is SGHRS and CDR2 YFSETQ. This CDR3 reads CASSQGWFGLEDYGYTF. The CDR3, as DNA: TGCGCCAGCAGCCAGGGTTGGTTTGGCCTCGAAGACTATGGCTACACCTTC.

V usage is TRBV11-2 and J usage is TRBJ2-5; 8 positions agree with TRBD1. The CDR3 has 15 amino acids. The V gene end was trimmed by 5 bases and the J gene end by 3 bases; junction bases not matched to a gene: 8. The germline gives CDR1 SGHAT, CDR2 FQNNGV. CDR3 residues: CASSALGQGKETQYF. CDR3 coding DNA: TGTGCCAGCAGCGCGCTAGGACAGGGAAAAGAGACCCAGTACTTC.

This clonotype was counted between two and nine times. The chain links TRBV20-1 to TRBJ1-2; D unresolved. The CDR3 runs 11 residues. Per germline, CDR1 DFQATT and CDR2 SNEGSKA (reference sequence). Trimming pared 5 bases from V and 8 bases from J, leaving 12 bases between. CDR3 coding DNA: TGCAGTGCTTATGACCGTCTGGGCTACACCTTC. It yields the protein CSAYDRLGYTF.

This clonotype was detected many times. The CDR3 DNA reads as TGTGCCAGCAGCTTAGCGGTTATAGTGGGACTATCGAACACCGGGGAGCTGTTTTTT. Translating gives CASSLAVIVGLSNTGELFF. The gene calls are TRBV7-8 and TRBJ2-2; 7 bases fit TRBD2. V lost 0 bases, J lost 0 bases, and 10 bases stayed unmatched. The CDR3 totals 19 residues. Germline CDR1 reads SGHVS; CDR2 reads FQNEAQ. The variable domain in full, completed from reference TRBV7-8 and TRBJ2-2, reads GAGVSQSPRYKVAKRGQDVALRCDPISGHVSLFWYQQALGQGPEFLTYFQNEAQLDKSGLPSDRFFAERPEGSVSTLKIQRTQQEDSAVYLCASSLAVIVGLSNTGELFFGEGSRLTVL.

The chain uses TRBV5-6 and TRBJ2-5, with a tentative D call TRBD2 (5 bases). V was trimmed by 0 bases and J by 2 bases, leaving 14 bases between them. Germline CDR1 and CDR2: SGHDT and YYEEEE. This CDR3 is built from 16 residues. CDR3 in amino acids: CASSLGGLTLQETQYF. DNA of the CDR3: TGTGCCAGCAGCTTGGGTGGACTCACCCTTCAAGAGACCCAGTACTTC.

As concerns this clonotype: This may be a read error: a much more frequent sequence differs by one nucleotide. This rearrangement joins TRBV20-1 to TRBJ2-7; D not certain. Germline values: CDR1 DFQATT, CDR2 SNEGSKA (reference sequence). The ends were cut back, 1 base at V and 1 base at J, with 17 bases in the middle. The CDR3 runs to 16 residues. CDR3 amino acids: CSARGHQTEKSYEQYF. The DNA for the CDR3 is TGCAGTGCTAGAGGACATCAGACTGAAAAATCCTACGAGCAGTACTTC.

This chain connects TRBV7-9 to TRBJ2-5, with a tentative D call TRBD2 (6 bases). The germline V and J ends were trimmed by 5 bases and 1 base, with 17 bases remaining between them. Per the germline V gene, CDR1 is SEHNR and CDR2 is FQNEAQ (reference sequence). The CDR3 sequence is 16 residues long. In DNA form, the CDR3 reads TGTGCCAGCAGCCCCCTGCCAGGAGCGGGCCAAGAGACCCAGTACTTC. It is translated as CASSPLPGAGQETQYF. Based on the CDR3 plus reference TRBV7-9 and TRBJ2-5, the full variable domain is DTGVSQNPRHKITKRGQNVTFRCDPISEHNRLYWYRQTLGQGPEFLTYFQNEAQLEKSRLLSDRFSAERPKGSFSTLEIQRTEQGDSAMYLCASSPLPGAGQETQYFGPGTRLLVL.

In the case of this clonotype: Its ends do not fully match the called genes, so a read error is possible. This rearrangement joins TRBV20-1 to TRBJ2-6; a weak D match, TRBD1 (6 bases). Germline CDR1 DFQATT, CDR2 SNEGSKA (reference sequence). This CDR3 contains 11 residues. The CDR3 coding sequence is TGCAGTGCCGCGCAGGGGAGCTCTGAAGCTTTC. This translates into CSAAQGSSEAF.

The chain has TRBV29-1 and TRBJ1-5; unclear D gene. Trimming shortened V by 6 bases and J by 11 bases, and 14 bases separated the two germline ends. Germline CDR1 reads SQVTM; CDR2 reads ANQGSEA. The CDR3 loop spans 11 amino acids. DNA for the CDR3: TGCAGCGTGAGGCCCCAAGAGACCCAGCATTTT. This sequence encodes CSVRPQETQHF.

This clonotype has a count of ten or more. The V call is TRBV9, the J call TRBJ1-1; 12 bases align to TRBD1. From germline, CDR1 is SGDLS and CDR2 YYNGEE. The CDR3 covers 15 residues. V gave up 0 bases and J gave up 6 bases; unmatched junction bases: 3. CDR3 region: CASSVEGQGASEAFF. The CDR3 nucleotides are TGTGCCAGCAGCGTAGAGGGACAGGGGGCCTCTGAAGCTTTCTTT.

This chain connects TRBV7-9 to TRBJ1-5, with D hard to call. Trimming took off 1 base at V and 2 bases at J, with 6 bases between the two ends. CDR1 and CDR2 from the germline V gene are SEHNR and FQNEAQ (reference sequence). The CDR3 has 14 residues. In DNA form, the CDR3 reads TGTGCCAGCAGCTTAGGTTATCGCAATCAGCCCCAGCATTTT. Its protein is CASSLGYRNQPQHF.

This clonotype has ten or more counts. The V gene is TRBV20-1, the J gene TRBJ2-5, with 8 nucleotides matching TRBD1. Germline CDR1 is DFQATT and CDR2 is SNEGSKA (reference sequence). The CDR3 is 15 amino acids. The junction had 10 bases not matched to a gene; V was cut back by 3 bases and J by 4 bases. The CDR3 sequence: CSASTFRGQGETQYF. The CDR3 DNA sequence: TGCAGTGCTAGCACATTCAGGGGGCAGGGAGAGACCCAGTACTTC.

This clonotype was recorded many times. J is TRBJ2-7 and V is TRBV15; weak D call: TRBD2 (5 bases). Germline assignment: CDR1 LNHNV and CDR2 YYDKDF (reference sequence). Trimming pared 0 bases from V and 2 bases from J, leaving 11 bases between. This CDR3 has 15 residues. The CDR3 reads CATSRDIAIPYEQYF. The CDR3 region has the DNA TGTGCCACCAGCAGAGATATAGCGATCCCCTACGAGCAGTACTTC.

This clonotype was counted at least ten times. V usage is TRBV15 and J usage is TRBJ1-2; 8 nucleotides agree with TRBD1. CDR3 length: 17 amino acids. Trimming removed 0 bases from V and 5 bases from J; junction bases left unmatched: 11. From germline, CDR1 is LNHNV and CDR2 YYDKDF (reference sequence). The CDR3 DNA is TGTGCCACCAGCAGAGATTCTGCGGGCACAGGGGGATATGGCTACACCTTC. Translation: CATSRDSAGTGGYGYTF. Full variable domain (outside the CDR3, taken from reference TRBV15 and TRBJ1-2): DAMVIQNPRYQVTQFGKPVTLSCSQTLNHNVMYWYQQKSSQAPKLLFHYYDKDFNNEADTPDNFQSRRPNTSFCFLDIRSPGLGDTAMYLCATSRDSAGTGGYGYTFGSGTRLTVV.

This chain connects TRBV4-1 to TRBJ2-7, with a weak D call TRBD2 (5 bases). Per the germline V gene, CDR1 is MGHRA and CDR2 is YSYEKL. The germline V and J ends were trimmed by 1 base and 7 bases, with 14 bases remaining between them. The CDR3 has 14 amino acids. CDR3 in amino acids: CASSQATKMGEQYF. Written as DNA, the CDR3 is TGCGCCAGCAGCCAAGCGACTAAAATGGGTGAGCAGTACTTC.

The genes are TRBV6-1 and TRBJ1-5; 7 bases are shared with TRBD1. This CDR3 has 13 residues. The germline V gene has CDR1 MNHNS and CDR2 SASEGT. With V trimmed by 11 bases and J by 5 bases, 9 bases remained unmatched. As DNA, the CDR3 is TGTGCCGCACAGGGGCTAAGTGATCAGCCCCAGCATTTT. Amino acids: CAAQGLSDQPQHF.

The chain joins TRBV10-3 to TRBJ2-1, with 8 bases that match TRBD2. Germline-derived CDR1 and CDR2 are ENHRY and SYGVKD. The CDR3 sequence is 14 residues long. V lost 4 bases and J lost 6; bases outside the gene matches: 5. The chain's CDR3 is CAISGREGINEQFF. The CDR3 DNA is TGTGCCATCAGTGGTCGGGAGGGGATCAATGAGCAGTTCTTC.

This clonotype was seen at least ten times. The genes are TRBV7-2 and TRBJ1-2; 9 bases agree with TRBD1. CDR1 SGHTA and CDR2 FQGNSA come from the germline V gene. V gave up 5 bases and J gave up 8 bases; unmatched junction bases: 6. This CDR3 has 13 residues. CDR3 sequence: CASSGRQGGGYTF. CDR3 nucleotides: TGTGCCAGCAGCGGACGACAGGGGGGAGGCTACACCTTC.

This chain links TRBV9 with TRBJ1-2; TRBD1 matches at 10 bases. This CDR3 has 14 amino acids. CDR1 and CDR2 (germline): SGDLS, YYNGEE. V lost 5 bases, J lost 4 bases, and 5 bases stayed unmatched. Written as DNA, the CDR3 is TGTGCCAGCAGAGCGACAGGGGGCCTCTATGGCTACACCTTC. Translated, it gives CASRATGGLYGYTF.

The chain has TRBV11-2 and TRBJ2-2; 7 nucleotides agree with TRBD2. CDR3 length: 20 amino acids. From germline, CDR1 is SGHAT and CDR2 FQNNGV. Trimming at V came to 0 bases and at J to 3 bases, leaving 16 bases not matched to a gene. The CDR3 loop reads CASSLDYGGSRVRDTGELFF. The CDR3 DNA is TGTGCCAGCAGCTTAGATTATGGCGGGAGTAGGGTTCGGGACACCGGGGAGCTGTTTTTT.

Comments on this clonotype: A read error may produce the germline difference seen at one junction end. The chain recombines TRBV2 with TRBJ2-6; 7 nucleotides line up with TRBD1. The CDR3 has 13 amino acids. Germline CDR1 reads SNHLY; CDR2 reads FYNNEI. This chain's CDR3 is CASSSTGVNVLTF. Here the CDR3 DNA reads TGTGCCAGCAGTTCAACAGGGGTCAACGTCCTGACTTTC.

V is TRBV10-3 and J is TRBJ1-1; a weak D match, TRBD1 (5 bases). Trimming pared 0 bases from V and 7 bases from J, leaving 18 bases between. Looked up from germline, CDR1 is ENHRY and CDR2 is SYGVKD. The CDR3 covers 16 residues. CDR3 DNA sequence: TGTGCCATCAGTGAGTCGGAGGGGCGCGGGACCGGTGAAGCTTTCTTT. Protein: CAISESEGRGTGEAFF.